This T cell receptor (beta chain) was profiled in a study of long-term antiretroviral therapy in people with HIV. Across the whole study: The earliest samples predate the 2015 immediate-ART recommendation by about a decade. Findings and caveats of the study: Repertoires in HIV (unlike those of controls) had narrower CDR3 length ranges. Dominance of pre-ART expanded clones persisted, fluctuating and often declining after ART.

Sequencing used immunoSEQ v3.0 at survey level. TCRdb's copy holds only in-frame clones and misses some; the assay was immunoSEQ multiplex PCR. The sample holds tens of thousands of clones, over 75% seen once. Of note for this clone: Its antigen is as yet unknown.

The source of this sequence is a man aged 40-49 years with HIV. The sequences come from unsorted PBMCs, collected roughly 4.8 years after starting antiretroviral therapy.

The CDR3, as DNA: TGTGCCAGCACCCCAGCAGGGGGCGGCTACGAGCAGTACTTC. Translation gives CASTPAGGGYEQYF. The chain is built from TRBV6-5 and TRBJ2-7; 8 bases align to TRBD1. Looked up from germline, CDR1 is MNHEY and CDR2 is SVGAGI. CDR3 length: 14 residues. With V trimmed by 7 bases and J by 3 bases, 8 bases remained unmatched.